This TCR beta chain was sequenced in a study of graft-versus-host responses after intestinal transplantation. Across the whole study: Recipients were all induced with anti-thymocyte globulin, then given tacrolimus and steroids for 3 to 4 years. Overall study findings and caveats: Recipient marrow contained GvH clones, some of which appeared first in ileum or blood.

Comments on this clone: Its cognate antigen is unknown.

Germline trimming cut 1 base from V and 0 bases from J; bases unmatched to any gene: 3. CDR1 is SGHAT, CDR2 FQNNGV, per germline. The CDR3 extends over 18 amino acids. Generated by immunoSEQ multiplex PCR, the TCRdb table keeps only in-frame clones and is missing some. This sample has tens of thousands of clones, with roughly 92% found just once. This receptor was obtained from a human donor who received an intestinal transplant. This chain links TRBV11-2 with TRBJ2-3; 14 bases match TRBD2. This sample comprised unstimulated CD4+ T cells sorted from spleen or lymph node cells, obtained before intestinal transplant. CDR3 protein: CASSLVTSGRGSTDTQYF. The CDR3 DNA reads as TGTGCCAGCAGCTTAGTGACTAGCGGGAGGGGTAGCACAGATACGCAGTATTTT.